The sequence of this TCR beta chain was determined in a study of blood T cell repertoires in COVID-19. Study context: Nucleic acid was either cDNA or gDNA, and it came from T cells, B-cell-depleted T cells, or PBMCs.

The repertoire was sequenced with immunoSEQ multiplex PCR; TCRdb's copy has only in-frame clones and lacks some. The sample shows 200,000 or so clones, 89% of them seen only once. The length of the CDR3 is 16 residues. The ends were cut back, 2 bases at V and 0 bases at J, with 11 bases in the middle. In germline, CDR1 is LNHNV, CDR2 YYDKDF (reference sequence). The chain combines TRBV15 with TRBJ2-1; a weak D match, TRBD1 (6 bases). The specimen sequenced was peripheral blood. The sequence came from a man between 60 and 75 years old who had recovered from COVID-19. The CDR3 DNA sequence: TGTGCCACCAGCAGAAAGGGACATAGCTCCTACAATGAGCAGTTCTTC. This translates into CATSRKGHSSYNEQFF.